This TCR beta chain was observed in a study of beta chain features in type 1 diabetes listed by TCRdb under 2018. At the level of the whole study: Mean age, gender distribution, total cell number and subset yield were not different between patients and healthy donors. A total of 90 million to 130 million sorted cells were examined across all samples, and a strong correlation was observed between cell number per subset and RNA yield. The study compared the TCRB repertoires of sorted circulating CD4+ T cell subsets in recently diagnosed type 1 diabetes patients with those in matched healthy donors. Regulatory and stem cell-like memory subsets were isolated from only 8 patients and about 8 healthy donors, whereas naive and central memory subsets came from all 28 donors. Points the paper makes about the study in general: Sequencing cDNA rather than genomic DNA could over-represent highly expressing activated cells, although activation and CD3 levels did not differ between groups. At VDJ recombination sites, patients with type 1 diabetes made fewer insertions and deleted more nucleotides, a pattern implying thymic rearrangement abnormalities. Naive, central memory and regulatory TCRB repertoires appeared to be more similar among patients than among healthy donors. HLA sub-analyses involved small numbers of individuals, so any influence of HLA type on TCRB rearrangement remained unresolved. PCR may preferentially amplify shorter templates, but because patient and control samples were amplified and corrected together, any resulting skew would affect both groups equally. A moderate but significant shortening of TCRB CDR3 length was observed in type 1 diabetes patients in all four CD4+ subsets.

Notes on this clone: Which antigen it targets is not known. Per-base qualities were not stored, and no clone one base away is much larger.

All of the isolated RNA was reverse transcribed with the High Capacity cDNA Reverse Transcription Kit, so expressed TCRB transcripts were sequenced. Deep immunoSEQ sequencing was performed on naive, central memory and regulatory T cell samples, with an average of roughly 3.5 million total reads per sample. Sorted cells were lysed in RLT buffer, and RNA was extracted using DNase-treated RNeasy Micro or Mini kits according to cell number. To prevent cross-contamination, every cell subset was processed on its own, while patient and healthy donor samples were processed together. The immunoSEQ multiplex PCR was used to amplify TCRB sequences from cDNA, generating 87-bp fragments that spanned the CDR3 region. Sequencing of the amplicons was performed on the Illumina HiSeq platform. The study's own analysis went as follows. PCR bias was corrected computationally using synthetic template baselines, and reads within Hamming distance 2 were collapsed, with unmergeable singletons discarded. Reads were aligned against IMGT so that V, D and J genes, CDR3 length and insertions or deletions at six rearrangement sites could be assigned. Clonotype counts were normalized to sorted cell number within each subset before computing true diversity and Gini coefficients with the tcR R package. The overlap coefficient, calculated on TCRB nucleotide sequences, was used to quantify repertoire sharing. As a proxy for the pre-selection repertoire, out-of-frame TCRB sequences from naive cells were analyzed. This is the immuneACCESS table as TCRdb keeps it, with only in-frame sequences that have V and J called. A part of the clones is gone; compared with another copy, unresolved V genes explain less than half, and the rest is unexplained. For V, J and clone size, that table is used; D and trimming come from the DNA. The sample has about 360,000 clones on record, over 10% of them singletons. The leading ten clones occupy 0.017% of the sample.

Each donor gave one peripheral blood draw, averaging approximately 120 mL, which was collected into heparinised tubes. Naive, central memory, regulatory and stem cell-like memory CD4+ T cells were sorted on a BD FACSAria II using a panel including CD45RO, CCR7, CD25, CD127, CD95 and CD27. Every sorted population had a purity above 98%. PBMCs were separated immediately by Lymphoprep density gradient centrifugation and were stained directly, without being cultured. Samples were stained and sorted in pairs, with one healthy donor and one patient per experiment, so that batch effects were minimized. Trimming leaves V shorter by 6 bases and J shorter by 9 bases, with the junction holding 7 bases beyond the gene matches. Spanning cysteine to phenylalanine, the CDR3 consists of 15 amino acids. The entry retains the CDR3 DNA only, 45 bases that are in frame from base 1. CDR1 and CDR2, per the germline V gene, are SGHTA and FQGTGA.

The rearrangement combines TRBV7-3 with TRBJ2-1; 14 nucleotides in the junction match TRBD2. The sample was naive CD4+ T cells from blood. The cell subset or site label on this specimen signifies: true naive CD4+ T cells. The TCR was taken from a man aged 18 to 30 in good health. The CDR3 is CASSLTSGRAGEQFF. The sequenced DNA is TGTGCCAGCAGTCTGACTAGCGGGAGGGCCGGTGAGCAGTTCTTC. With all but the CDR3 taken from the reference TRBV7-3 and TRBJ2-1 genes, the full variable domain is: GAGVSQTPSNKVTEKGKYVELRCDPISGHTALYWYRQSLGQGPEFLIYFQGTGAADDSGLPNDRFFAVRPEGSVSTLKIQRTERGDSAVYLCASSLTSGRAGEQFFGPGTRLTVL.